Described below is a single T cell receptor beta chain sequence and its context. The antigen is unknown. Primers: 60 Vbeta forward and 13 Jbeta reverse. Method: immunoSEQ multiplex PCR; TCRdb's copy keeps in-frame clones and lacks some. This table has 100,000 to 150,000 clones, over 70% appearing once. The sample is drawn from a study of cytomegalovirus exposure and HLA in healthy donors. Study outcomes and limitations: Analyzed later, most CMV-associated TCR beta chains appeared HLA-restricted. It was reported that TCR beta sequences correctly inferred the HLA-A and HLA-B alleles for most subjects. For most TCR beta V segments, an earlier analysis put the productive rate at about 87% or about 30% of the time.

CDR1 and CDR2 from the germline V gene are MNHNS and SASEGT. The CDR3 extends over 14 amino acids. The V segment lost 9 bases and the J segment 6 bases; nucleotides outside the gene matches: 6. J is TRBJ2-3 and V is TRBV6-1; 13 positions agree with TRBD2. The sequence was collected from a woman between 50 and 59 years old in good health and CMV-seronegative. Sequencing was performed on PBMCs. The DNA of the CDR3 is TGTGCCAGTAGGACTAGCGGGAGCATGGATACGCAGTATTTT. Residues: CASRTSGSMDTQYF.